Below are 24 T cell receptor beta chains sequenced from a single sample in a study of shared clonotypes between healthy human individuals. Terminally differentiated effector memory CD45RA+ cells were excluded from the naive CD8 cells, which were CD45RO-negative and positively selected for CCR7. The method was immunoSEQ multiplex PCR; TCRdb's version includes in-frame clones alone and lacks a portion of them. Here the sample spans around 2,100,000 clones, around 96% being singletons. Input material: naive CD8+ T cells sorted from blood. These receptors all stem from a man aged 18 to 29 in good health.

The chain has TRBV9 and TRBJ2-7; tentatively, D is TRBD2 (5 bases). This CDR3 has 15 residues. The V gene lost 4 bases and the J gene lost 0 bases, with 14 bases spanning the gap. CDR1 and CDR2 (germline): SGDLS, YYNGEE. The CDR3 region is CASSRSGMGSYEQYF. CDR3 coding DNA: TGTGCCAGCAGCAGGTCGGGAATGGGCTCCTACGAGCAGTACTTC.

The chain couples TRBV30 to TRBJ2-3, with TRBD2 matching over 13 bases. With V trimmed by 0 bases and J by 4 bases, 4 bases remained unmatched. The germline gives CDR1 GTSNPN, CDR2 SVGIG (reference sequence). The CDR3 totals 16 residues. The CDR3 nucleotides are TGTGCCTGGAGTGTAGGACTAGCGGGAGTGGCAGATACGCAGTATTTT. This sequence encodes CAWSVGLAGVADTQYF.

The genes are TRBV11-2 and TRBJ2-7, with no clear D. The CDR3 runs 13 residues. In germline, CDR1 is SGHAT, CDR2 FQNNGV. Trimming removed 0 bases from V and 6 bases from J, with 9 bases in between. The chain's CDR3 is CASSLDHTVEQYF. DNA of the CDR3: TGTGCCAGCAGCTTAGATCATACAGTCGAGCAGTACTTC. Looking up the rest from reference TRBV11-2 and TRBJ2-7 gives the full variable domain: EAGVAQSPRYKIIEKRQSVAFWCNPISGHATLYWYQQILGQGPKLLIQFQNNGVVDDSQLPKDRFSAERLKGVDSTLKIQPAKLEDSAVYLCASSLDHTVEQYFGPGTRLTVT.

This clone showed up just a few times. The chain employs TRBV27 and TRBJ2-7, with unresolved D. In germline, CDR1 is MNHEY, CDR2 SMNVEV (reference sequence). Between the trimmed V and J ends, which lost 2 bases and 5 bases, there was a span of 16 bases. This CDR3 has 15 residues. The CDR3 loop reads CASSLRVGIPHEQYF. DNA for the CDR3: TGTGCCAGCAGTTTAAGGGTAGGGATCCCCCACGAGCAGTACTTC.

This chain links TRBV10-3 with TRBJ2-7, with TRBD1 matching 9 bases. In germline, CDR1 is ENHRY, CDR2 SYGVKD. The CDR3 spans 15 residues. V lost 4 bases and J lost 4; bases outside the gene matches: 8. CDR3 region: CAISGGTGSIYEQYF. The CDR3 coding sequence is TGTGCCATCAGTGGGGGGACAGGGAGTATATACGAGCAGTACTTC.

The V call is TRBV19, the J call TRBJ2-7, with TRBD2 as a possible D gene (5 bases). With 4 bases removed from V and 2 bases from J, the gap between germline ends came to 18 bases. The length of the CDR3 is 16 residues. CDR1 is LNHDA and CDR2 is SQIVND in the germline V gene (reference sequence). The CDR3 bases are TGTGCCAGTAGTACCCTTCGAGGGCTGCTTCCCTACGAGCAGTACTTC. This gives the protein CASSTLRGLLPYEQYF.

The chain combines TRBV25-1 with TRBJ1-2; D remains unclear. The CDR3 is 12 amino acids. Trimming stripped 7 bases from V and 5 bases from J, with 11 bases between. The germline CDR1 and CDR2 sequences are MGHDK and SYGVNS. The CDR3 region has the DNA TGTGCCAGCACCCACACGGGATATGGCTACACCTTC. Translation: CASTHTGYGYTF.

The J gene is TRBJ2-7, the V gene TRBV5-1; the match to TRBD1 covers 7 bases. The CDR3 is 15 residues long. Germline CDR1 and CDR2: SGHRS and YFSETQ. Trimming at V came to 3 bases and at J to 0 bases, leaving 6 bases not matched to a gene. CDR3 sequence (DNA): TGCGCCAGCAGCTCAATCGGGACAGCCTCCTACGAGCAGTACTTC. As protein: CASSSIGTASYEQYF.

The chain links TRBV4-3 to TRBJ2-6; D not certain. The germline V gene has CDR1 LGHNA and CDR2 YSLEER. This CDR3 region has 18 residues. V lost 1 base and J lost 0, with 13 bases in between. The CDR3 coding sequence is TGCGCCAGCAGCCAAGTGTCGGCGTTAAGCTCTGGGGCCAACGTCCTGACTTTC. Protein: CASSQVSALSSGANVLTF.

To note about this clone: In the same sample, other DNA sequences code for this CDR3. The chain has TRBV5-6 and TRBJ2-6, with D unresolved. The CDR3 is made up of 14 amino acids. Germline CDR1 is SGHDT and CDR2 is YYEEEE. V was pared by 2 bases and J by 1 base, with 4 bases between. The DNA for the CDR3 is TGTGCCAGCAGCTTTGGATCTGGGGCCAACGTCCTGACTTTC. Translation: CASSFGSGANVLTF.

This clone occurred once. This chain links TRBV6-6 with TRBJ1-1, with TRBD1 matching 7 bases. The germline V gene encodes CDR1 MNHNY and CDR2 SVGAGI (reference sequence). After removal of 6 bases from V and 0 bases from J, the junction contained 4 bases not matched to a gene. The CDR3 spans 14 residues. The chain's CDR3 is CASSNRGVNTEAFF. DNA for the CDR3: TGTGCCAGCAGCAACAGGGGAGTGAACACTGAAGCTTTCTTT.

V usage is TRBV4-1 and J usage is TRBJ2-7, with D uncertain. There are 14 residues in the CDR3. V was pared by 3 bases and J by 5 bases, with 14 bases between. Germline V gene sequence: CDR1 MGHRA, CDR2 YSYEKL. The CDR3 DNA reads as TGCGCCAGCAGCCATATCGGCGCACCCCACGAGCAGTACTTC. The encoded protein is CASSHIGAPHEQYF.

The rearrangement links TRBV29-1 to TRBJ2-3; TRBD1 agrees at 9 bases. The junction had 11 bases not matched to a gene; V was cut back by 6 bases and J by 1 base. This CDR3 has 16 amino acids. Germline-derived CDR1 and CDR2 are SQVTM and ANQGSEA. The CDR3 reads CSVEQATGGGTDTQYF. CDR3 nucleotides: TGCAGCGTGGAGCAAGCGACAGGGGGAGGCACAGATACGCAGTATTTT.

The V and J genes are TRBV28 and TRBJ1-1; tentative D call: TRBD1 (5 bases). Germline V gene data show CDR1 as MDHEN and CDR2 as SYDVKM. Trimming cost V 4 bases and J 6 bases, with 15 bases left between them. This CDR3 has 14 residues. CDR3 sequence reads: CASSYPTGGAEAFF. The DNA of the CDR3 is TGTGCCAGCAGTTACCCAACGGGGGGGGCTGAAGCTTTCTTT.

This chain connects TRBV4-1 to TRBJ2-7; 8 nucleotides line up with TRBD1. This CDR3 is built from 15 residues. V lost 4 bases and J lost 2; bases outside the gene matches: 7. Germline V lookup: CDR1 MGHRA, CDR2 YSYEKL. The CDR3 DNA sequence: TGCGCCAGCAGCCCCGGACAGGGTTTCGCCTACGAGCAGTACTTC. It encodes CASSPGQGFAYEQYF.

V usage is TRBV28 and J usage is TRBJ2-7, with TRBD2 matching over 8 bases. Losses at the gene ends were 1 base for V and 3 bases for J; bases not matched to a gene: 8. Germline V gives CDR1 MDHEN, CDR2 SYDVKM. The CDR3 runs to 16 residues. CDR3 protein: CASSLFSGEGVYEQYF. In nucleotides, the CDR3 is TGTGCCAGCAGTTTATTTAGCGGGGAGGGTGTCTACGAGCAGTACTTC.

Only a few counts were recorded for this clone. The J gene is TRBJ1-2, the V gene TRBV29-1; D not resolved. V dropped 4 bases and J dropped 4 bases, with 13 bases sitting between them. CDR1 is SQVTM, CDR2 ANQGSEA, per germline. The CDR3 loop spans 13 amino acids. CDR3 protein: CSVGEDPIYGYTF. The CDR3 DNA sequence: TGCAGCGTTGGGGAGGACCCTATCTATGGCTACACCTTC.

The J gene is TRBJ1-2, the V gene TRBV19; 7 bases fit TRBD1. This CDR3 contains 15 residues. Trimming at V came to 3 bases and at J to 4 bases, leaving 8 bases not matched to a gene. Looked up from germline, CDR1 is LNHDA and CDR2 is SQIVND (reference sequence). DNA of the CDR3: TGTGCCAGTAGTATGACGGGGACAGCTATCTATGGCTACACCTTC. Translated: CASSMTGTAIYGYTF.

Note on this clone: Other DNA sequences in the sample encode the same CDR3. The gene calls are TRBV6-5 and TRBJ1-5; D remains ambiguous. This CDR3 has 13 amino acids. Germline V lookup: CDR1 MNHEY, CDR2 SVGAGI. V was pared by 0 bases and J by 7 bases, with 7 bases between. CDR3 loop: CASSYSTGQPQHF. The DNA of the CDR3 is TGTGCCAGCAGTTACTCCACCGGACAGCCCCAGCATTTT.

The chain uses TRBV5-1 and TRBJ2-7, with 9 nucleotides matching TRBD2. V lost 3 bases to trimming and J lost 3 bases; unmatched junction nucleotides: 7. The germline gives CDR1 SGHRS, CDR2 YFSETQ. The CDR3 consists of 15 residues. The CDR3 spells CASSSLAGDIYEQYF. The CDR3 nucleotides read TGCGCCAGCAGCTCCTTAGCGGGGGATATCTACGAGCAGTACTTC. Full variable domain (rest looked up from reference TRBV5-1 and TRBJ2-7): KAGVTQTPRYLIKTRGQQVTLSCSPISGHRSVSWYQQTPGQGLQFLFEYFSETQRNKGNFPGRFSGRQFSNSRSEMNVSTLELGDSALYLCASSSLAGDIYEQYFGPGTRLTVT.

This sequence joins TRBV4-2 and TRBJ2-7, with D tentatively TRBD1 or TRBD2 (6 bases each). This CDR3 comprises 15 residues. With 2 bases removed from V and 5 bases from J, the gap between germline ends came to 16 bases. CDR1 is LGHNA and CDR2 is YNFKEQ in the germline V gene. The CDR3 loop is CASSQPGASSHEQYF. The CDR3, as DNA: TGTGCCAGCAGCCAACCGGGGGCGTCTTCCCACGAGCAGTACTTC.

Comments on this clone: A far larger clone differs by one base, so this is likely a read error. Other DNA sequences within the sample encode an identical CDR3. V is TRBV4-1 and J is TRBJ2-7; 7 positions agree with TRBD1. J lost 0 bases, V lost 0 bases, and 2 bases had no gene match. Germline CDR1 and CDR2: MGHRA and YSYEKL. The CDR3 is 15 residues long. Here the CDR3 reads CASSQDRDSSYEQYF. The CDR3 DNA follows: TGCGCCAGCAGCCAAGACCGGGACAGCTCCTACGAGCAGTACTTC.

This chain links TRBV18 with TRBJ2-7; the D call may be TRBD1 or TRBD2 (6 bases each). Germline-derived CDR1 and CDR2 are KGHSH and LQKENI. V lost 1 base and J lost 0, with 19 bases in between. The CDR3 is 18 amino acids. The CDR3 spells CASSPLLDSGASSYEQYF. The CDR3 nucleotides read TGTGCCAGCTCACCACTGCTAGATTCGGGGGCAAGCTCCTACGAGCAGTACTTC.

This chain connects TRBV6-5 to TRBJ2-3, with 8 bases lining up with TRBD1. V dropped 0 bases and J dropped 5; count of bases not matched to a gene: 7. The germline V gene has CDR1 MNHEY and CDR2 SVGAGI. The CDR3 has 16 residues. The CDR3 nucleotides are TGTGCCAGCAGTTACTCCGCAGGGGGCCATGTAGATACGCAGTATTTT. Translated: CASSYSAGGHVDTQYF.